A single sample gave rise to the 9 T cell receptor beta chains below, sequenced in a study of OX40 agonist ivuxolimab in advanced cancers. The method was immunoSEQ multiplex PCR; TCRdb's version includes in-frame clones alone and lacks a portion of them. The repertoire holds approximately 130,000 clones, with roughly 91% as singletons. Here the sequenced sample was CD4+ or CD8+ T cells sorted from blood, taken in a trial of the OX40 agonist ivuxolimab. Source of these receptors: an adult with an advanced solid tumor such as melanoma, head and neck, liver or kidney cancer.

The genes are TRBV6-5 and TRBJ2-7; TRBD1 aligns across 7 bases. Germline CDR1 reads MNHEY; CDR2 reads SVGAGI. The V gene end was trimmed by 4 bases and the J gene end by 1 base; junction bases not matched to a gene: 7. This CDR3 contains 15 residues. The CDR3 here is CASSSPGQASYEQYF. The DNA for the CDR3 is TGTGCCAGCAGTTCCCCTGGACAGGCATCCTACGAGCAGTACTTC.

The count of this clone is one. The V call is TRBV7-2, the J call TRBJ2-1; D might be TRBD2 (5 bases). V lost 3 bases, J lost 4 bases, and 10 bases lay in between. Germline loops: CDR1 SGHTA, CDR2 FQGNSA. The CDR3 loop spans 14 amino acids. The DNA of the CDR3 is TGTGCCAGCAGCTTGCGGGCGGAGTACAATGAGCAGTTCTTC. Its protein is CASSLRAEYNEQFF.

This clone was observed once. The CDR3, as DNA: TGTGCCAGCTCTCAAGGGGGCAGCTATGGCTACACCTTC. It codes for CASSQGGSYGYTF. The rearrangement uses TRBV2 and TRBJ1-2; 7 positions agree with TRBD1. Germline V gives CDR1 SNHLY, CDR2 FYNNEI. The CDR3 runs to 13 residues. Losses at the gene ends were 8 bases for V and 4 bases for J; bases not matched to a gene: 7. The full variable domain, rest sourced from reference TRBV2 and TRBJ1-2, is EPEVTQTPSHQVTQMGQEVILRCVPISNHLYFYWYRQILGQKVEFLVSFYNNEISEKSEIFDDQFSVERPDGSNFTLKIRSTKLEDSAMYFCASSQGGSYGYTFGSGTRLTVV.

This clone came up once. The rearrangement joins TRBV12-5 to TRBJ1-2; TRBD1 matches at 12 bases. The CDR3 is made up of 19 amino acids. Per germline, CDR1 LGHNT and CDR2 FRNRAP. The junction had 13 bases not matched to a gene; V was cut back by 4 bases and J by 1 base. Here the CDR3 reads CASGSSQGQGAPGNYGYTF. The CDR3 bases are TGTGCTAGTGGTTCCTCTCAGGGACAGGGGGCGCCGGGTAACTATGGCTACACCTTC.

V usage is TRBV6-5 and J usage is TRBJ2-3; D may be TRBD2 (6 bases). The V end lost 5 bases, the J end lost 1 base, and 13 bases lay between the germline ends. The germline V gene encodes CDR1 MNHEY and CDR2 SVGAGI. The CDR3 totals 15 residues. In DNA, the CDR3 is TGTGCCAGCAGTCAGGGACTGCCCCGCACAGATACGCAGTATTTT. Amino acids: CASSQGLPRTDTQYF.

The gene calls are TRBV25-1 and TRBJ1-5, with TRBD1 as a possible D gene (5 bases). Germline values: CDR1 MGHDK, CDR2 SYGVNS. Trimming took off 4 bases at V and 3 bases at J, with 19 bases between the two ends. There are 17 residues in the CDR3. In nucleotides, the CDR3 is TGTGCCAGCAGTGGATACCGGGACTCGGGGCTCAATCAGCCCCAGCATTTT. It yields the protein CASSGYRDSGLNQPQHF.

V usage is TRBV28 and J usage is TRBJ1-5; D is uncertain. The CDR3 extends over 12 amino acids. Germline loops: CDR1 MDHEN, CDR2 SYDVKM. Trimming stripped 5 bases from V and 4 bases from J, with 6 bases between. The CDR3 DNA reads TGTGCCAGCAGTCCCGGTAATCAGCCCCAGCATTTT. Translation: CASSPGNQPQHF.

The rearrangement links TRBV4-2 to TRBJ1-2, with TRBD1 matching 7 bases. Per the germline V gene, CDR1 is LGHNA and CDR2 is YNFKEQ. This CDR3 is built from 13 residues. Trimming at V came to 8 bases and at J to 7 bases, leaving 10 bases not matched to a gene. The DNA of the CDR3 is TGTGCCAGCCCGTCCTGGACAGGAGGTGGCTACACCTTC. This encodes CASPSWTGGGYTF.

The CDR3 reads CSVKPGRLVERSGSGTGELFF. CDR3 nucleotides: TGCAGCGTCAAACCTGGGAGGTTGGTGGAAAGGAGCGGGAGTGGGACCGGGGAGCTGTTTTTT. The chain uses TRBV29-1 and TRBJ2-2; 8 nucleotides match TRBD2. CDR1 and CDR2 from the germline V gene are SQVTM and ANQGSEA. J was trimmed by 5 bases and V by 6 bases; bases with no gene match: 29. This CDR3 spans 21 amino acids.